The clone carrying this T cell receptor beta chain was seen repeatedly, ten times or more. Germline lookup yields CDR1 MDHEN and CDR2 SYDVKM. This CDR3 comprises 14 residues. The ends lost 7 bases at V and 7 bases at J; junction bases unmatched: 12. The data originate from a study of regulatory T cells in long-lasting Graves disease. Time point here: persistent/refractory GD, antithyroid drugs over 5 years with positive TRAb. Isolated PBMC RNA provided the starting material for the TCR library. The authors drew patients from an endocrinology department in Xi'an, China. Sequencing libraries for TCR beta were prepared with iRepertoire HTBI primers and Arm-PCR of CDR3 regions. TCRdb itself ran the multiplex PCR reads through MiXCR, one entry per CDR3 protein. The table shows 700,000 or so distinct CDR3 sequences, with around 32% occurring only once.

Sequencing used peripheral blood mononuclear cells (PBMCs), obtained when the disease was refractory, from a patient treated with antithyroid drugs. The sequence came from a female donor with Graves disease. This chain links TRBV28 with TRBJ2-7; 8 nucleotides line up with TRBD2. CDR3 in DNA: TGTGCCAGCATAGGAGCGGGAGCATCGAGGGAGCAGTACTTC. This encodes CASIGAGASREQYF.